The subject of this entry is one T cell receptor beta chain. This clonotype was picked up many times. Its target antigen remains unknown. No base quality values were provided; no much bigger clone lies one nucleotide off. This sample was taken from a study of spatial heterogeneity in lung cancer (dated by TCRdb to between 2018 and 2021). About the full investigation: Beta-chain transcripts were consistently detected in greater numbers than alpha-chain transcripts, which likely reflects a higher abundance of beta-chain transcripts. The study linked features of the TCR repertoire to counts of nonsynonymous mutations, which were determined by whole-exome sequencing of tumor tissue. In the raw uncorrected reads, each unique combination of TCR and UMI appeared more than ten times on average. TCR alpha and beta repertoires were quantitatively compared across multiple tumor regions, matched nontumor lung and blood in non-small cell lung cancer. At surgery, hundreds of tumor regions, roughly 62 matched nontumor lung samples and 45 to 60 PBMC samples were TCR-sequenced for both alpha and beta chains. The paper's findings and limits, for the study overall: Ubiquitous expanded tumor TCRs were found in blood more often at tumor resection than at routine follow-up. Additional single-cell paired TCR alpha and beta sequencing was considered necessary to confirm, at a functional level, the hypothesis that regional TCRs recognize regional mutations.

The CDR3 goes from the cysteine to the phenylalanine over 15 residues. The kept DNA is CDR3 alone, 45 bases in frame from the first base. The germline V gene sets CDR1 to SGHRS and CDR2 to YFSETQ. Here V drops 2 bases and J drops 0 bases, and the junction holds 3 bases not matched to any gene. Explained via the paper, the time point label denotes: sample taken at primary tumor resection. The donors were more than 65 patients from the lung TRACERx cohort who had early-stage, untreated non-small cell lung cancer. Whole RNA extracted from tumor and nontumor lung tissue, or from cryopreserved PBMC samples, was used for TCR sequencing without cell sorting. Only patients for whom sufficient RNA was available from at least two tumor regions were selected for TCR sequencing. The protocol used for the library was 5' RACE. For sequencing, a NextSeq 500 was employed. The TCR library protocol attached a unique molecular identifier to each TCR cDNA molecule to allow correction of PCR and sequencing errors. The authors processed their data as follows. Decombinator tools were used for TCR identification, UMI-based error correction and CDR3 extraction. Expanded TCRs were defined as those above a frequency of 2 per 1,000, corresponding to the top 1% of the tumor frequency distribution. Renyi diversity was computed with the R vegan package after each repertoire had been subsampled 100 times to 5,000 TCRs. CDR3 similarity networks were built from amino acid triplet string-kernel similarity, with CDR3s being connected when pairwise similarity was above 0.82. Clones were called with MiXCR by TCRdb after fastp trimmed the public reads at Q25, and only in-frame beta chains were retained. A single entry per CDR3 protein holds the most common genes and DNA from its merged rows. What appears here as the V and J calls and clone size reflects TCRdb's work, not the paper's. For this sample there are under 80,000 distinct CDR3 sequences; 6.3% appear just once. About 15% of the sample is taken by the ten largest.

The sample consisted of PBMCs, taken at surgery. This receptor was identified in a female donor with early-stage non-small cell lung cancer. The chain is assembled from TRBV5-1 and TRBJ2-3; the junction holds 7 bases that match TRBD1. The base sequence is TGCGCCAGCAGCTTCACAGGGGTTAGCACAGATACGCAGTATTTT. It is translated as CASSFTGVSTDTQYF.